These 13 T cell receptor beta chains were all obtained from the same sample, sequenced in a study of blood T cell repertoires in COVID-19. The protocol was immunoSEQ multiplex PCR, while the TCRdb copy is restricted to in-frame clones and leaves out a portion. Among over 450,000 clones, about 89% were seen once, and the ten largest hold roughly 8%. Sequencing input: peripheral blood. These receptors were taken from a woman in her forties or fifties with COVID-19, enrolled during active disease.

The V call is TRBV16, the J call TRBJ1-1; 8 positions agree with TRBD1. With V trimmed by 4 bases and J by 1 base, 2 bases remained unmatched. Germline V gene sequence: CDR1 KGHSY, CDR2 FQNENV. This CDR3 contains 14 residues. CDR3 amino acids: CASSRTGQNTEAFF. The CDR3 nucleotides are TGTGCCAGCAGCCGGACAGGGCAGAACACTGAAGCTTTCTTT.

Regarding this clone: Mismatch with germline at one junction end may stem from a read error. The chain links TRBV10-1 to TRBJ2-7; possible D gene TRBD2, 5 bases. Germline V gene data show CDR1 as WNHNN and CDR2 as SYGVQD (reference sequence). The CDR3 covers 12 residues. For the CDR3, the DNA is TGCGCCAGCAGTGAGCTCACCGGGGTTTTGAACTTC. It specifies CASSELTGVLNF.

The chain couples TRBV6-6 to TRBJ2-1, with 13 bases aligning to TRBD2. Per the germline V gene, CDR1 is MNHNY and CDR2 is SVGAGI (reference sequence). The CDR3 consists of 16 residues. The ends lost 2 bases at V and 10 bases at J; junction bases unmatched: 8. This CDR3 reads CASSYSTSGGAGEQFF. For the CDR3, the DNA is TGTGCCAGCAGTTACAGCACTAGCGGGGGGGCCGGGGAGCAGTTCTTC.

The chain has TRBV2 and TRBJ1-2; TRBD1 matches at 7 bases. Germline V gene lookup returns CDR1 SNHLY and CDR2 FYNNEI. There are 14 residues in the CDR3. With V trimmed by 6 bases and J by 5 bases, 9 bases remained unmatched. CDR3 DNA sequence: TGTGCCAGCAGAGTAAGGACAGGTCAATATGGCTACACCTTC. Translated, it gives CASRVRTGQYGYTF. Complete variable domain (other parts from reference TRBV2 and TRBJ1-2): EPEVTQTPSHQVTQMGQEVILRCVPISNHLYFYWYRQILGQKVEFLVSFYNNEISEKSEIFDDQFSVERPDGSNFTLKIRSTKLEDSAMYFCASRVRTGQYGYTFGSGTRLTVV.

This clone appeared a single time. The J gene is TRBJ1-5, the V gene TRBV5-8, with D tentatively TRBD1 (6 bases). The V gene's germline CDR1 is SGHTS and CDR2 YDEGEE. CDR3 length: 15 amino acids. The V gene lost 3 bases and the J gene lost 0 bases, with 10 bases spanning the gap. The CDR3 sequence is CASSSWTVSNQPQHF. The CDR3 nucleotides read TGTGCCAGCAGCTCCTGGACAGTTAGCAATCAGCCCCAGCATTTT.

The rearrangement links TRBV7-8 to TRBJ2-3, with TRBD1 matching 8 bases. Germline lookup yields CDR1 SGHVS and CDR2 FQNEAQ. CDR3 length: 16 amino acids. The trim removed 1 base at V and 3 bases at J, leaving 6 bases unmatched. The CDR3 region has the DNA TGTGCCAGCAGCTTAGTTTCGGGACAGGAGACAGATACGCAGTATTTT. The encoded protein is CASSLVSGQETDTQYF.

The chain links TRBV19 to TRBJ1-4, with D possibly TRBD1 on 5 matching bases. Germline assignment: CDR1 LNHDA and CDR2 SQIVND (reference sequence). The CDR3 totals 13 residues. Deletions cut 7 bases from V and 10 bases from J, with 16 bases between. The CDR3: CASTAGHDGKLFF. In DNA, the CDR3 is TGTGCCAGTACCGCCGGACACGATGGAAAACTGTTTTTT.

V gene TRBV10-3 combines with J gene TRBJ1-5; no definite D call. Trimming left V 8 bases short and J 7 bases short, with 18 bases between. From germline, CDR1 is ENHRY and CDR2 SYGVKD. The CDR3 contains 14 residues. The CDR3 protein is CAIQEGGQRQPQHF. CDR3 nucleotide sequence: TGTGCCATCCAAGAAGGAGGGCAAAGACAGCCCCAGCATTTT.

The gene calls are TRBV10-2 and TRBJ2-7; 7 nucleotides align to TRBD1. CDR3 length: 13 amino acids. J gave up 2 bases and V 2 bases, and 0 bases lay outside the gene matches. CDR1 and CDR2 from the germline V gene are WSHSY and SAAADI. In DNA form, the CDR3 reads TGCGCCAGCAGTGAGGGGACAGCCTACGAGCAGTACTTC. It specifies CASSEGTAYEQYF.

This clone was found once. As DNA, the CDR3 is TGTGCCAGTAGCCGACGGGACACCCAAAACATTCAGTACTTC. Translated, it gives CASSRRDTQNIQYF. The V gene is TRBV19, the J gene TRBJ2-4, with a weak D call TRBD1 (6 bases). The CDR3 has 14 amino acids. Germline CDR1 LNHDA, CDR2 SQIVND (reference sequence). With 6 bases removed from V and 5 bases from J, the gap between germline ends came to 14 bases.

This chain links TRBV10-3 with TRBJ2-7; TRBD1 aligns across 11 bases. The J segment lost 6 bases and the V segment lost 6 bases, leaving 7 bases of the junction unmatched. The germline CDR1 and CDR2 sequences are ENHRY and SYGVKD. This CDR3 region has 14 residues. The CDR3 DNA reads TGTGCCATCAGACCGGGACAGGGGGTAGGCGAGCAGTACTTC. It is translated as CAIRPGQGVGEQYF.

The chain combines TRBV29-1 with TRBJ2-7, with TRBD1 identical over 9 bases. This CDR3 spans 14 amino acids. Germline V gene lookup returns CDR1 SQVTM and CDR2 ANQGSEA. V dropped 2 bases and J dropped 2; count of bases not matched to a gene: 4. In nucleotides, the CDR3 is TGCAGCGTTGAAAGGGGGACAGGGACCTACGAGCAGTACTTC. This codes for CSVERGTGTYEQYF.

The chain employs TRBV9 and TRBJ2-3; 10 bases are shared with TRBD2. CDR3 length equals 16 residues. Germline CDR1 is SGDLS and CDR2 is YYNGEE. Losses at the gene ends were 0 bases for V and 5 bases for J; bases not matched to a gene: 6. CDR3 sequence reads: CASSVAVAGGRDTQYF. The CDR3 nucleotides read TGTGCCAGCAGCGTAGCGGTAGCGGGGGGACGAGATACGCAGTATTTT. Full variable domain (rest looked up from reference TRBV9 and TRBJ2-3): DSGVTQTPKHLITATGQRVTLRCSPRSGDLSVYWYQQSLDQGLQFLIQYYNGEERAKGNILERFSAQQFPDLHSELNLSSLELGDSALYFCASSVAVAGGRDTQYFGPGTRLTVL.